This TCR beta chain was retrieved from a study of blood T cells in healthy people across ages. Primers used in a second PCR of about 7 to 12 cycles were a sample-barcoded 5' primer and a J-beta primer mix. TCRdb itself ran the 5' RACE reads through MiXCR, one entry per CDR3 protein. This sample has 800,000 or so distinct CDR3 sequences; 20% to 30% occur once, and the top ten carry 3% to 4%. This clonotype appeared a few times. Unmatched junction bases numbered 7, after V lost 0 bases and J lost 3 bases. Germline lookup yields CDR1 SGDLS and CDR2 YYNGEE. This CDR3 is 16 amino acids long. In addition, the sample was reused for a study of T cells of mothers and their children.

Material for sequencing was blood. This clonotype was obtained from a boy aged 5-17 years in good health. The chain combines TRBV9 with TRBJ2-3; 7 nucleotides align to TRBD2. The CDR3 bases are TGTGCCAGCAGCGTAGCCCTAGCGGCAGGAACAGATACGCAGTATTTT. It codes for CASSVALAAGTDTQYF. The whole variable domain, remainder taken from reference TRBV9 and TRBJ2-3, is DSGVTQTPKHLITATGQRVTLRCSPRSGDLSVYWYQQSLDQGLQFLIQYYNGEERAKGNILERFSAQQFPDLHSELNLSSLELGDSALYFCASSVALAAGTDTQYFGPGTRLTVL.